The clone carrying this TCR beta chain has just a few counts. Its antigen is unknown. This CDR3 region has 13 residues. Germline CDR1 and CDR2: MNHNY and SVGAGI (reference sequence). With 6 bases removed from V and 5 bases from J, the gap between germline ends came to 13 bases. These data come from a study of cytomegalovirus exposure and HLA in healthy donors. Whole-study results and caveats: CMV serostatus was the sole immune exposure data available. It was reported that TCR beta sequences correctly inferred the HLA-A and HLA-B alleles for most subjects. Analysis was carried out at a later point, and it linked a missense DCLRE1C variant to TCR beta V- and J-gene trimming.

Amplification used 60 Vbeta primers and 13 Jbeta primers. Study processing details: Later, an analysis found 75 million to 100 million unique TCR beta chains, and about 10 million of these were shared. Profiled with immunoSEQ multiplex PCR; TCRdb holds only in-frame clones, not every one. V, J and clone size are those of that table, while D and trimming were read from the DNA. The table records 100,000 or so clones, around three quarters of them present only once. The receptor was derived from a woman aged 45-59 years in good health and CMV-seropositive. Sequences were obtained from PBMCs. This sequence joins TRBV6-6 and TRBJ1-1; D is perhaps TRBD1 (5 bases). CDR3 region: CASRVTVVTEAFF. The CDR3 DNA sequence: TGTGCCAGCAGGGTGACAGTGGTTACTGAAGCTTTCTTT.